The 29 T cell receptor beta chains given below trace back to one sample, sequenced in a study of CD8 T cells in ankylosing spondylitis. Each CDR3 protein gets one entry after TCRdb re-called the 5' RACE reads with MiXCR. Of about 24,000 distinct CDR3 sequences listed, less than 20% are singletons. Sequenced sample: blood. These receptors originate from a male donor with ankylosing spondylitis or in good health (not recorded which).

This clonotype was seen more than once but under ten times. The chain carries TRBV21-1 and TRBJ1-4; TRBD1, as called in the table, went unchecked against the DNA. TRBV21-1 is an annotated pseudogene. This CDR3 has 18 residues. CDR3 sequence (DNA): TGTGCCAGCAGCAAAATAGACAGGGAACTCTCAACTAATGAAAAACTGTTTTTT. It yields the protein CASSKIDRELSTNEKLFF.

This clonotype was counted between two and nine times. CDR3 sequence: CASSLGRVTEAFF. As DNA, the CDR3 is TGTGCCAGCAGCTTAGGACGGGTCACTGAAGCTTTCTTT. This sequence joins TRBV7-8 and TRBJ1-1; D gene unclear. The CDR3 covers 13 residues. CDR1 and CDR2 (germline): SGHVS, FQNEAQ. The V end was cut by 1 base, the J end by 4 bases, with 7 bases between.

There are a few counts of this clonotype. The chain has TRBV12-3 or TRBV12-4 and TRBJ2-7, with 9 bases lining up with TRBD1. V was clipped by 1 base and J by 7 bases; unmatched bases: 5. The CDR3 totals 14 residues. The CDR3 here is CASSLDRGRREQYF. For the CDR3, the DNA is TGTGCCAGCAGTTTAGACAGGGGGCGTCGGGAGCAGTACTTC.

This clonotype was found a few times. The chain uses TRBV7-9 and TRBJ1-5; D may be TRBD1 (5 bases). Trimming removed 1 base from V and 6 bases from J, with 10 bases in between. The CDR3 has 14 residues. From germline, CDR1 is SEHNR and CDR2 FQNEAQ (reference sequence). The CDR3 region has the DNA TGTGCCAGCAGCTTAGGGGGGTTGGGTCAGCCCCAGCATTTT. Its protein product is CASSLGGLGQPQHF.

This clonotype was seen a handful of times. This rearrangement joins TRBV29-1 to TRBJ2-7, with 8 bases aligning to TRBD2. V shed 6 bases, J shed 4 bases, and the junction held 8 bases outside the gene matches. Per the germline V gene, CDR1 is SQVTM and CDR2 is ANQGSEA. The CDR3 length is 13 residues. The CDR3 DNA follows: TGCAGCGTACTTAGCGGGAAAGGTTACGAGCAGTACTTC. Its protein product is CSVLSGKGYEQYF.

This clonotype is classed as medium-sized. The chain joins TRBV5-1 to TRBJ1-4; perhaps TRBD1 as D (6 bases). This CDR3 comprises 18 residues. Trimming pared 3 bases from V and 0 bases from J, leaving 18 bases between. CDR1 and CDR2 (germline): SGHRS, YFSETQ. CDR3 in amino acids: CASSSILRTATTNEKLFF. DNA of the CDR3: TGCGCCAGCAGCTCCATCCTCCGGACAGCTACAACTAATGAAAAACTGTTTTTT.

This sequence joins TRBV6-2 or TRBV6-3 and TRBJ2-5, with D unclear. The CDR3 has 12 amino acids. The germline V and J ends were trimmed by 6 bases and 4 bases, with 9 bases remaining between them. The germline gives CDR1 MNHEY, CDR2 SVGEGT. This chain's CDR3 is CASSRPGETQYF. DNA of the CDR3: TGTGCCAGCAGCCGGCCTGGAGAGACCCAGTACTTC.

This clonotype was counted at least ten times. This rearrangement joins TRBV18 to TRBJ2-1, with D perhaps TRBD1 or TRBD2 (6 bases each). Germline CDR1 reads KGHSH; CDR2 reads LQKENI. The CDR3 runs to 15 residues. The V end lost 1 base, the J end lost 2 bases, and 9 bases lay between the germline ends. CDR3 DNA sequence: TGTGCCAGCTCACCACGGGGGGCCACCTACAATGAGCAGTTCTTC. It is translated as CASSPRGATYNEQFF.

This chain connects TRBV14 to TRBJ1-2; TRBD1 matches 9 bases. The V and J ends lost 2 bases and 4 bases, in that order; junction bases with no gene match: 5. Germline lookup yields CDR1 SGHDN and CDR2 FVKESK. The CDR3 has 15 amino acids. Written as DNA, the CDR3 is TGTGCCAGCAGCCAACCGGGACAGGGCGGCTATGGCTACACCTTC. Translating gives CASSQPGQGGYGYTF.

This clonotype was recorded at least ten times. This chain uses TRBV5-1 with TRBJ2-1, with D unresolved. The CDR3 is made up of 13 amino acids. V was shortened by 2 bases and J by 6 bases, with 9 bases between the two germline ends. Germline CDR1 is SGHRS and CDR2 is YFSETQ. The CDR3 coding sequence is TGCGCCAGCAGCTTTGGCTATACCAATGAGCAGTTCTTC. Translated: CASSFGYTNEQFF.

This clonotype was counted at least ten times. The chain uses TRBV20-1 and TRBJ2-1; 11 bases are shared with TRBD2. Germline loops: CDR1 DFQATT, CDR2 SNEGSKA (reference sequence). The CDR3 is 15 residues long. The junction had 9 bases not matched to a gene; V was cut back by 3 bases and J by 8 bases. The CDR3 sequence: CSASRNSGGEDEQFF. The CDR3 nucleotides read TGCAGTGCTAGTCGAAATAGCGGGGGGGAGGATGAGCAGTTCTTC.

The CDR3 DNA reads TGCGCCAGCAGCCCGATGACAGGGGTAGATACCGGGGAGCTGTTTTTT. Its translation is CASSPMTGVDTGELFF. The rearrangement joins TRBV4-3 to TRBJ2-2, with 8 positions matching TRBD1. The V gene end was trimmed by 4 bases and the J gene end by 5 bases; junction bases not matched to a gene: 9. Germline CDR1 reads LGHNA; CDR2 reads YSLEER. The length of the CDR3 is 16 residues.

The gene calls are TRBV13 and TRBJ2-1; TRBD2 might be the D (6 bases). Per the germline V gene, CDR1 is PRHDT and CDR2 is FYEKMQ (reference sequence). Trimming stripped 5 bases from V and 7 bases from J, with 15 bases between. The CDR3 consists of 14 residues. In DNA form, the CDR3 reads TGTGCCAGCAGCGGGGACTGGGAAGGGAATGAGCAGTTCTTC. This gives the protein CASSGDWEGNEQFF. Supplemented by reference TRBV13 and TRBJ2-1, the full variable domain reads AAGVIQSPRHLIKEKRETATLKCYPIPRHDTVYWYQQGPGQDPQFLISFYEKMQSDKGSIPDRFSAQQFSDYHSELNMSSLELGDSALYFCASSGDWEGNEQFFGPGTRLTVL.

J is TRBJ2-1 and V is TRBV6-1, with D tentatively TRBD1 or TRBD2 (5 bases each). CDR3 size: 15 residues. The germline V gene has CDR1 MNHNS and CDR2 SASEGT. Trimming pared 3 bases from V and 6 bases from J, leaving 15 bases between. The CDR3 coding sequence is TGTGCCAGCAGTGAGGAACGGGACGGCTTCAATGAGCAGTTCTTC. This sequence encodes CASSEERDGFNEQFF.

This sequence joins TRBV28 and TRBJ2-7; tentative D call: TRBD2 (5 bases). Trimming took 4 bases from V and 5 from J, leaving 15 bases between them. Germline V lookup: CDR1 MDHEN, CDR2 SYDVKM. This CDR3 region has 14 residues. The CDR3 loop is CASSSPGRGNEQYF. The CDR3 coding sequence is TGTGCCAGCAGTTCCCCCGGGCGAGGGAACGAGCAGTACTTC.

This chain joins TRBV28 and TRBJ1-5, with a possible D match to TRBD1 (6 bases). The V end lost 6 bases, the J end lost 4 bases, and 19 bases lay between the germline ends. This CDR3 has 16 amino acids. CDR1 MDHEN and CDR2 SYDVKM come from the germline V gene. CDR3 sequence: CASSSLRGVPNQPQHF. The CDR3 DNA reads as TGTGCCAGCAGCTCCCTGAGGGGGGTGCCGAATCAGCCCCAGCATTTT.

The chain is built from TRBV3-1 and TRBJ2-7, with D hard to call. The CDR3 runs 14 residues. CDR1 LGHDT and CDR2 YNNKEL come from the germline V gene (reference sequence). V lost 4 bases and J lost 1, with 11 bases in between. As DNA, the CDR3 is TGTGCCAGCAGCCGCGCGCGGAATTCCTACGAGCAGTACTTC. Residues: CASSRARNSYEQYF.

This clonotype was counted only a few times. The rearrangement uses TRBV28 and TRBJ2-1; 10 bases line up with TRBD2. Germline CDR1 reads MDHEN; CDR2 reads SYDVKM. The junction had 10 bases not matched to a gene; V was cut back by 5 bases and J by 9 bases. CDR3 length: 15 amino acids. The CDR3 reads CASSPPASGSIEQFF. The CDR3 DNA reads TGTGCCAGCAGTCCCCCGGCTAGCGGGAGCATTGAGCAGTTCTTC. The variable domain in full, completed from reference TRBV28 and TRBJ2-1, reads DVKVTQSSRYLVKRTGEKVFLECVQDMDHENMFWYRQDPGLGLRLIYFSYDVKMKEKGDIPEGYSVSREKKERFSLILESASTNQTSMYLCASSPPASGSIEQFFGPGTRLTVL.

This clonotype was seen repeatedly, ten times or more. The chain is built from TRBV4-1 and TRBJ2-1, with unresolved D. CDR3 length: 18 amino acids. Trimming left V 1 base short and J 4 bases short, with 20 bases between. Germline CDR1 reads MGHRA; CDR2 reads YSYEKL. CDR3 sequence reads: CASSQVPSLGSRYNEQFF. CDR3 coding DNA: TGCGCCAGCAGCCAAGTCCCCTCCTTGGGTAGCCGTTACAATGAGCAGTTCTTC.

The sample holds many counts of this clonotype. This rearrangement joins TRBV27 to TRBJ2-4; TRBD1 aligns across 8 bases. Germline values: CDR1 MNHEY, CDR2 SMNVEV (reference sequence). Trimming removed 3 bases from V and 9 bases from J; junction bases left unmatched: 10. The CDR3 runs 15 residues. The CDR3 nucleotides are TGTGCCAGCAGTTTGGCGGGACAGGTTTTGGGCATTCAGTACTTC. It yields the protein CASSLAGQVLGIQYF.

The rearrangement uses TRBV5-1 and TRBJ2-1; 16 nucleotides line up with TRBD2. There are 16 residues in the CDR3. The germline gives CDR1 SGHRS, CDR2 YFSETQ. J was trimmed by 4 bases and V by 3 bases; bases with no gene match: 1. CDR3 bases: TGCGCCAGCAGCTGGGGACTAGCGGGGGGGTACAATGAGCAGTTCTTC. Translation gives CASSWGLAGGYNEQFF.

V is TRBV28 and J is TRBJ1-1, with 9 bases lining up with TRBD1. Germline V gene lookup returns CDR1 MDHEN and CDR2 SYDVKM. This CDR3 contains 12 residues. The V and J ends lost 8 bases and 3 bases, in that order; junction bases with no gene match: 1. The CDR3 protein is CASRQGDTEAFF. CDR3 DNA: TGTGCCAGCCGACAGGGGGACACTGAAGCTTTCTTT.

This clonotype was found many times. This chain uses TRBV15 with TRBJ1-1; D not resolved. V was clipped by 0 bases and J by 11 bases, with 13 bases between them. Germline V gene lookup returns CDR1 LNHNV and CDR2 YYDKDF (reference sequence). The CDR3 is 13 residues long. The CDR3 protein is CATSRDTPRNAFF. The DNA of the CDR3 is TGTGCCACCAGCAGAGATACCCCCCGCAATGCTTTCTTT.

This clonotype was observed a few times. The chain carries TRBV20-1 and TRBJ2-3; D possibly corresponds to TRBD2 (6 bases). Germline V CDR1 and CDR2: DFQATT, SNEGSKA (reference sequence). The CDR3 sequence is 15 residues long. The V gene lost 5 bases and the J gene lost 4 bases, with 19 bases spanning the gap. The CDR3 sequence: CSAENRDFPADTQYF. Here the CDR3 DNA reads TGCAGTGCTGAAAACCGGGACTTTCCCGCAGATACGCAGTATTTT.

The chain combines TRBV29-1 with TRBJ2-1, with D uncertain. CDR3 length: 15 residues. Deletions cut 1 base from V and 0 bases from J, with 10 bases between. The germline V gene has CDR1 SQVTM and CDR2 ANQGSEA. The CDR3 region is CSVEGGSDSYNEQFF. CDR3 in DNA: TGCAGCGTTGAAGGGGGAAGCGACTCCTACAATGAGCAGTTCTTC.

There are a few counts of this clonotype. The chain carries TRBV20-1 and TRBJ2-5; TRBD1 matches at 7 bases. Germline CDR1 is DFQATT and CDR2 is SNEGSKA (reference sequence). V dropped 3 bases and J dropped 1; count of bases not matched to a gene: 11. The CDR3 is 16 amino acids. The CDR3 DNA reads as TGCAGTGCTAGCCCCCTGGGACAGTCGTCCCAAGAGACCCAGTACTTC. It is translated as CSASPLGQSSQETQYF.

The rearrangement joins TRBV28 to TRBJ1-5, with a possible D match to TRBD1 (6 bases). This CDR3 region has 14 residues. Germline values: CDR1 MDHEN, CDR2 SYDVKM. Trimming shortened V by 5 bases and J by 4 bases, and 12 bases separated the two germline ends. Here the CDR3 reads CASSPDRINQPQHF. The CDR3 DNA reads as TGTGCCAGCAGTCCAGACAGGATTAATCAGCCCCAGCATTTT.

The chain uses TRBV7-2 and TRBJ1-5; D is perhaps TRBD1 (6 bases). The germline V gene has CDR1 SGHTA and CDR2 FQGNSA. V was shortened by 5 bases and J by 6 bases, with 14 bases between the two germline ends. The CDR3 has 14 amino acids. The CDR3 loop is CASSAKTGGQPQHF. CDR3 nucleotides: TGTGCCAGCAGCGCCAAGACAGGAGGTCAGCCCCAGCATTTT.

This clonotype turned up a few times. This rearrangement joins TRBV28 to TRBJ2-7; TRBD2 matches 8 bases. V was pared by 7 bases and J by 2 bases, with 7 bases of the junction left unmatched. Germline V gene data show CDR1 as MDHEN and CDR2 as SYDVKM. This CDR3 comprises 14 residues. The chain's CDR3 is CASIGGGRAYEQYF. In DNA form, the CDR3 reads TGTGCCAGCATCGGGGGGGGCAGAGCCTACGAGCAGTACTTC.